Shown below are 20 T cell receptor beta chains from a single sample sequenced in a study of CD8 T cells in Susac syndrome. Random hexamers served to reverse transcribe roughly 0.45 to 1 ug RNA. Each CDR3 protein is one row after TCRdb ran MiXCR on the immunoSEQ multiplex PCR reads. The repertoire consists of some 130,000 distinct CDR3 sequences, with approximately 79% occurring once and the leading ten covering approximately 0.51%. What was sequenced was CD8+ T cells from PBMCs. The receptors come from a human donor with multiple sclerosis.

The chain joins TRBV2 to TRBJ2-5; 13 bases line up with TRBD2. The germline gives CDR1 SNHLY, CDR2 FYNNEI. The CDR3 is made up of 18 amino acids. V dropped 6 bases and J dropped 3; count of bases not matched to a gene: 13. CDR3 amino acids: CASSPTSGGALLEETQYF. The CDR3 coding sequence is TGTGCCAGCAGCCCTACTAGCGGGGGGGCCCTTTTAGAAGAGACCCAGTACTTC.

This clonotype occurred a few times. The J gene is TRBJ1-2, the V gene TRBV6-2 or TRBV6-3; D possibly corresponds to TRBD1 (5 bases). CDR1 and CDR2 (germline): MNHEY, SVGEGT. V was shortened by 8 bases and J by 4 bases, with 14 bases between the two germline ends. CDR3 length: 13 residues. The CDR3 DNA sequence: TGTGCCAGCGAACCGGGACTCAGCTATGGCTACACCTTC. This translates into CASEPGLSYGYTF.

The rearrangement joins TRBV18 to TRBJ2-7, with 14 positions matching TRBD2. Germline V lookup: CDR1 KGHSH, CDR2 LQKENI. The CDR3 has 17 residues. V was clipped by 3 bases and J by 6 bases; unmatched bases: 10. CDR3 nucleotides: TGTGCCAGCTCACCGGTTGCCGGGACTAGCGGGAGAGGCGAGCAGTACGTC. This codes for CASSPVAGTSGRGEQYV.

The chain has TRBV2 and TRBJ1-2; tentative D call: TRBD1 (6 bases). Per the germline V gene, CDR1 is SNHLY and CDR2 is FYNNEI. With 0 bases removed from V and 7 bases from J, the gap between germline ends came to 18 bases. This CDR3 is 16 amino acids long. CDR3 bases: TGTGCCAGCAGTGAAGCGCTTTCGGGGGGCCCTTTTGGCTACACCTTC. Amino acids: CASSEALSGGPFGYTF.

The chain links TRBV6-5 to TRBJ2-7; the D gene is possibly TRBD1 (6 bases). V was pared by 7 bases and J by 3 bases, with 19 bases between. This CDR3 has 15 amino acids. The germline CDR1 and CDR2 sequences are MNHEY and SVGAGI. The CDR3 nucleotides are TGTGCCAGCAATCCGTTGAATTCACAGGGCTACGAGCAGTACTTC. The encoded protein is CASNPLNSQGYEQYF.

The chain has TRBV12-3 or TRBV12-4 and TRBJ1-5, with a possible D match to TRBD1 (5 bases). The CDR3 has 15 amino acids. V was shortened by 3 bases and J by 0 bases, with 9 bases between the two germline ends. CDR3 DNA sequence: TGTGCCAGCAGTTTGGGGAGGGGTAGCAATCAGCCCCAGCATTTT. It specifies CASSLGRGSNQPQHF.

The chain combines TRBV6-2 or TRBV6-3 with TRBJ1-1; D remains ambiguous. The CDR3 has 16 amino acids. CDR1 and CDR2 (germline): MNHEY, SVGEGT. V was cut by 1 base and J by 0 bases, with 12 bases left in between. CDR3 DNA: TGTGCCAGCAGTTACTTGCTGGTGGGCCTGAACACTGAAGCTTTCTTT. It encodes CASSYLLVGLNTEAFF.

This clonotype was observed a few times. V usage is TRBV13 and J usage is TRBJ2-5, with 8 nucleotides matching TRBD1. Unmatched junction bases numbered 3, after V lost 5 bases and J lost 1 base. CDR1 is PRHDT, CDR2 FYEKMQ, per germline (reference sequence). This CDR3 has 14 amino acids. CDR3 residues: CASSPRGLQETQYF. CDR3 DNA: TGTGCCAGCAGCCCCAGGGGGCTCCAAGAGACCCAGTACTTC.

The rearrangement uses TRBV29-1 and TRBJ2-1, with 10 positions matching TRBD1. CDR1 and CDR2 from the germline V gene are SQVTM and ANQGSEA. This CDR3 has 13 residues. J gave up 6 bases and V 7 bases, and 6 bases lay outside the gene matches. The CDR3: CSALGTGVNEQFF. In DNA form, the CDR3 reads TGCAGCGCACTGGGGACAGGGGTCAATGAGCAGTTCTTC.

This chain uses TRBV20-1 with TRBJ2-1; D is perhaps TRBD2 (7 bases). V lost 0 bases and J 3 bases, leaving 27 bases between the germline ends. The CDR3 runs 20 residues. Germline CDR1 DFQATT, CDR2 SNEGSKA (reference sequence). The CDR3 DNA sequence: TGCAGTGCTAGAGATCTCTTAGGTGGAGGGGGGGGAGGCCTCTACAATGAGCAGTTCTTC. It yields the protein CSARDLLGGGGGGLYNEQFF.

V usage is TRBV5-6 and J usage is TRBJ2-7; maybe TRBD2 (6 bases). This CDR3 is 17 amino acids long. V shed 0 bases and J shed 0 bases, with 16 bases lying between them. Germline CDR1 and CDR2: SGHDT and YYEEEE. For the CDR3, the DNA is TGTGCCAGCAGCTTGGCGGGACTGATGATGAGCTCCTACGAGCAGTACTTC. Protein sequence: CASSLAGLMMSSYEQYF. Drawing the rest from reference TRBV5-6 and TRBJ2-7, the complete variable domain is DAGVTQSPTHLIKTRGQQVTLRCSPKSGHDTVSWYQQALGQGPQFIFQYYEEEERQRGNFPDRFSGHQFPNYSSELNVNALLLGDSALYLCASSLAGLMMSSYEQYFGPGTRLTVT.

CDR3 sequence (DNA): TGTGCCTGGAGTGTTCTCGAGGGTACTGAAGCTTTCTTT. It encodes CAWSVLEGTEAFF. V is TRBV30 and J is TRBJ1-1, with no clear D. From germline, CDR1 is GTSNPN and CDR2 SVGIG (reference sequence). This CDR3 is 13 amino acids long. With 0 bases removed from V and 5 bases from J, the gap between germline ends came to 10 bases.

This chain uses TRBV2 with TRBJ1-5; perhaps TRBD1 as D (6 bases). V was trimmed by 6 bases and J by 4 bases, leaving 13 bases between them. Per germline, CDR1 SNHLY and CDR2 FYNNEI. There are 14 residues in the CDR3. This CDR3 is CASSGTLGNQPQHF. CDR3 nucleotides: TGTGCCAGCAGCGGGACACTCGGGAATCAGCCCCAGCATTTT.

The chain carries TRBV27 and TRBJ1-5, with D possibly matching TRBD1 (5 bases). There are 14 residues in the CDR3. Germline loops: CDR1 MNHEY, CDR2 SMNVEV (reference sequence). V lost 6 bases to trimming and J lost 12 bases, with 21 bases between them. The CDR3 region is CASRTIWGDQYQHF. CDR3 DNA sequence: TGTGCCAGCAGGACTATATGGGGGGATCAGTACCAGCATTTT.

The J gene is TRBJ2-6, the V gene TRBV9; 7 bases line up with TRBD2. The CDR3 loop spans 14 amino acids. The junction had 5 bases not matched to a gene; V was cut back by 2 bases and J by 9 bases. Germline V gives CDR1 SGDLS, CDR2 YYNGEE. CDR3: CASSVGTTINVLTF. CDR3 DNA sequence: TGTGCCAGCAGCGTCGGGACTACTATCAACGTCCTGACTTTC.

The chain couples TRBV5-6 to TRBJ1-1; D gene unclear. The CDR3 spans 12 residues. In germline, CDR1 is SGHDT, CDR2 YYEEEE. Trimming cost V 4 bases and J 8 bases, with 12 bases left between them. CDR3 region: CASSPGLEEAFF. CDR3 DNA: TGTGCCAGCAGCCCTGGTCTGGAAGAAGCTTTCTTT.

This rearrangement joins TRBV20-1 to TRBJ2-1; D uncertain. The CDR3 is 14 amino acids. The ends were cut back, 0 bases at V and 3 bases at J, with 9 bases in the middle. Germline V gene sequence: CDR1 DFQATT, CDR2 SNEGSKA (reference sequence). CDR3 region: CSARDLSHYNEQFF. DNA of the CDR3: TGCAGTGCTAGAGACTTGAGTCACTACAATGAGCAGTTCTTC.

The chain employs TRBV21-1 and TRBJ2-7; the D call of TRBD2 is as the table states it, not checked on the DNA. TRBV21-1 is shown as a pseudogene. This CDR3 is 13 amino acids long. DNA for the CDR3: TGTGCCAGCACGAGGGTGGAGAACTACGAGCAGTACGTC. Residues: CASTRVENYEQYV.

This chain connects TRBV7-3 to TRBJ2-1; 12 bases are a match to TRBD2. The CDR3 extends over 20 amino acids. The V gene's germline CDR1 is SGHTA and CDR2 FQGTGA. V lost 5 bases to trimming and J lost 4 bases; unmatched junction nucleotides: 18. The CDR3 region has the DNA TGTGCCAGCAGCCGCGTTCCCAGACTAGCGGGAGCTCCGCTTTACAATGAGCAGTTCTTC. Its translation is CASSRVPRLAGAPLYNEQFF.

The chain recombines TRBV19 with TRBJ1-3; 9 bases agree with TRBD1. The CDR3 is 15 amino acids. J lost 4 bases, V lost 9 bases, and 10 bases had no gene match. CDR1 is LNHDA and CDR2 is SQIVND in the germline V gene (reference sequence). CDR3 residues: CASRDRVGTGNTIYF. The CDR3, as DNA: TGTGCCAGCCGGGACAGGGTTGGAACGGGAAACACCATATATTTT.